This T cell receptor (beta chain) was found in a study of T cells in Graves' hyperthyroidism and ophthalmopathy (dated 2019 in TCRdb). With regard to the full study: Peripheral blood was sampled at the time of initial diagnosis, prior to any treatment. TCR V-J signatures able to tell the groups apart were searched for in a discovery cohort of 95 or so patients, of whom 43 had Graves' ophthalmopathy and roughly 58 had stable Graves' hyperthyroidism. Prospective prediction of ophthalmopathy was tested in an independent validation cohort of 18 to 20 hyperthyroidism patients and around 16 patients who later progressed to ophthalmopathy. The approximately 90 discovery patients were randomly split 7:3 into training and test sets. In addition, the study compared T-cell repertoires in thyroid tissue and in blood from 6 or 7 Graves' hyperthyroidism patients. After sampling, hyperthyroidism patients received methimazole starting at 30 mg daily, and ophthalmopathy patients received high-dose intravenous methylprednisolone. According to the paper, TCR Vbeta CDR3 sequencing was carried out on about 140 peripheral blood samples, which came from over 40 ophthalmopathy, around 74 hyperthyroidism and approximately 17 progressor patients. Findings and caveats that apply to the study as a whole: Sample size was not statistically predetermined, and blinding of investigators to group allocation was not performed. Most expanded thyroid clonotypes (frequency above 0.001) were also detected in blood, suggesting blood repertoires may reflect thyroid immune responses. During validation, the model predicted progression to ophthalmopathy a median of approximately six months ahead of onset, with 70.59% sensitivity and less than 85% specificity. Ophthalmopathy was separated from stable hyperthyroidism by a 13 V-J signature model, with 87.88% sensitivity and about 84% specificity obtained in cross-validation and 80%/75% obtained in testing.

About this clonotype: Which antigen it targets is not known. Base qualities are not at hand, and no much larger clone is one base apart.

The TCR beta CDR3 regions were amplified from the RNA transcripts. The first round of RT-PCR for the TCR CDR3 was performed with the HTBI primer set and the Qiagen OneStep RT-PCR kit. A second multiplex PCR round built the libraries, followed by size selection and purification. Sequencing of the libraries was done on an Illumina HiSeq2000 using paired-end 100 bp reads. Per the source publication's procedure: SOAPnuke was used to process the raw data, with reads discarded if the reads contained adapters or uncalled bases, had a mean Phred below 15, or lacked an exact constant-primer or identifier match. COPE v1.2.5 was used to merge high-quality paired reads, and clonotypes were defined as unique nucleotide sequences. MiTCR v1.1 was used to align the clonotypes against IMGT TRBV, TRBD and TRBJ reference segments. The analysis included only V-J combinations with a frequency above 0.0001, which together covered 99% to 99.2% of the repertoires. The TCS score was defined as F50 (clonal expansion) divided by E x V (chaos), with BLOSUM62-based TCRdist calculated between CDR3 peptides within each V-J. Welch's t-statistics and random forest reduced around 520 V-J features to about 12, which were used in a naive Bayes classifier (R e1071). TCRdb cleaned the public reads at Q25 with fastp, built clones with MiXCR and kept in-frame beta chains. Each record represents a unique CDR3 protein, reported with the most common genes and DNA among its rows. TCRdb's processing, not the authors', yielded these V and J calls. The sample table holds 700,000 or so distinct CDR3 sequences, of which about 15% were seen once. The ten largest clones capture around an eighth of the sample.

Moderately to severely active disease, a Clinical Activity Score of at least 3, a NOSPECS grade of at least 4, and a duration under 3 months were present in ophthalmopathy patients. The study excluded patients with uncontrolled infections, other autoimmune diseases, pregnancy or lactation. Diagnoses were based on clinical symptoms, serum thyroxine and TRAb, thyroid ultrasound and orbital computed tomography. PBMCs were isolated from more than 8 ml of fresh peripheral blood by Ficoll-Paque density gradient centrifugation. Total RNA was extracted using Trizol reagent, and RNA quality was assessed on an Agilent 2100 Bioanalyzer. Reading from cysteine to phenylalanine, the CDR3 counts 14 amino acids. Only CDR3 DNA remains: 42 bases, in frame from the first base. Trimming accounts for 4 bases at V and 3 bases at J, while the number of junction bases matched to no gene is 4. CDR1 MNHNS and CDR2 SASEGT were looked up in the germline V gene.

Sequencing was carried out using blood. This sequence was found in a woman aged 45-65 years with Graves' ophthalmopathy. The rearrangement joined TRBV6-1 to TRBJ2-7, with TRBD1 matching 9 junction bases. The nucleotide sequence reads as follows: TGTGCCAGCAGTGTGACAGGGGGAGGCTACGAGCAGTACTTC. The translation is CASSVTGGGYEQYF.